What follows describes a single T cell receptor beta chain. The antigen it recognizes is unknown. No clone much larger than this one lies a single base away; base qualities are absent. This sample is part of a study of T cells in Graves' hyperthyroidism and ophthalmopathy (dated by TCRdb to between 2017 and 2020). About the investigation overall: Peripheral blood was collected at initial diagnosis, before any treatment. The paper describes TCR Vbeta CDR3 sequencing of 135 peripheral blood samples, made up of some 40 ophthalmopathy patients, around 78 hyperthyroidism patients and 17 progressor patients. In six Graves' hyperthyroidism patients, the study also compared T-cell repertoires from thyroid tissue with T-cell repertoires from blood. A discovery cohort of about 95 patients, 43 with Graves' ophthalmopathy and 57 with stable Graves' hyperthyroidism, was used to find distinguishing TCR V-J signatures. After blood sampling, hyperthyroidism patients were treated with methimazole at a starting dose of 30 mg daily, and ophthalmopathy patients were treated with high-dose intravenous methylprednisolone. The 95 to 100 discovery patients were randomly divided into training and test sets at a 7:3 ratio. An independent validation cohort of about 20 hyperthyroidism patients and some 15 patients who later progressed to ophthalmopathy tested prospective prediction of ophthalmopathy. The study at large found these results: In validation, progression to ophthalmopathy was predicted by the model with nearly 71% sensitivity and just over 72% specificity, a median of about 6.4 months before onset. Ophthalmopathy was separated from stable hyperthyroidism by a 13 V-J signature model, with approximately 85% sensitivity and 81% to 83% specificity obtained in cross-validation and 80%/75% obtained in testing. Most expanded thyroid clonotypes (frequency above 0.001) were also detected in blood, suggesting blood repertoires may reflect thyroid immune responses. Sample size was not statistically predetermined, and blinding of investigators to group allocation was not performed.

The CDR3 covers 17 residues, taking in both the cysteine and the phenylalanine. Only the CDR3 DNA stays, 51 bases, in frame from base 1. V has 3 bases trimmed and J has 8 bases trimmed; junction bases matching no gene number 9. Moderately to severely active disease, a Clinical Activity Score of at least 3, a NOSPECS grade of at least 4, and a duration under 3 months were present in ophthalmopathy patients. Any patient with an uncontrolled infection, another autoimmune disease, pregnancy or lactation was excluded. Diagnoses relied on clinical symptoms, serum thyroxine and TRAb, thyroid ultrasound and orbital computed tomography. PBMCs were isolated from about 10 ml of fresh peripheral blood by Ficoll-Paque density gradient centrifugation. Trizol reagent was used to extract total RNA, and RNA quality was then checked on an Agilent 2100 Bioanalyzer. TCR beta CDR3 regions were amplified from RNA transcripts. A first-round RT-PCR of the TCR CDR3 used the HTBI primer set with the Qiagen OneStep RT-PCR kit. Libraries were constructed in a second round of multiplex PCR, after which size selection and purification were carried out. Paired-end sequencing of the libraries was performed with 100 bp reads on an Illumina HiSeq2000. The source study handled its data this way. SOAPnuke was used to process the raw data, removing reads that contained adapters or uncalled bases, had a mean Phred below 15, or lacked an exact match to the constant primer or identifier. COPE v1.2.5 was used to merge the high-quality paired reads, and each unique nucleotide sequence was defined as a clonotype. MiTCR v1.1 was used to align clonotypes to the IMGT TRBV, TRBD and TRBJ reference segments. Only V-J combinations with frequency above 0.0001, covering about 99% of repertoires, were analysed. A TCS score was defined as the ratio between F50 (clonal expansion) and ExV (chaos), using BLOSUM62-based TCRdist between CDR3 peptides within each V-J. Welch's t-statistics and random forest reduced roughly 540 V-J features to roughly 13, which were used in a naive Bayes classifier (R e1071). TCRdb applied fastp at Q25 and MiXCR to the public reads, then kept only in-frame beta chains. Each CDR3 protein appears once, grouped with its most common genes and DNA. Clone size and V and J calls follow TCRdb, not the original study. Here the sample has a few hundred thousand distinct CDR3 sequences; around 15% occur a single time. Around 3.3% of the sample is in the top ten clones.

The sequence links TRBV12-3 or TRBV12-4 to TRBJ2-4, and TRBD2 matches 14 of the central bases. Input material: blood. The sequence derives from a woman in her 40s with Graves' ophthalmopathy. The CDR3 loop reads CASSFGGLAGALDIQYF. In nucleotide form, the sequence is TGTGCCAGCAGTTTCGGGGGACTAGCGGGAGCCCTGGACATTCAGTACTTC.